This T cell receptor (beta chain) was sequenced in a study of T cell changes during pregnancy in multiple sclerosis. The repertoire was sequenced with immunoSEQ multiplex PCR; TCRdb's copy has only in-frame clones and lacks some. This repertoire shows roughly 93,000 clones, 85% to 95% found once; its top ten account for 2% to 2.5%. This CDR3 region has 16 residues. Trimming shortened V by 1 base and J by 7 bases, and 17 bases separated the two germline ends. The germline V gene encodes CDR1 SNHLY and CDR2 FYNNEI. This TCR was sampled from a female donor with multiple sclerosis, enrolled in a pregnancy study. The sample consisted of peripheral blood, taken after pregnancy. V is TRBV2 and J is TRBJ1-5, with a possible D match to TRBD1 (5 bases). CDR3 coding DNA: TGTGCCAGCAGTGAAGAGGCAGGGATTTTGGGGCAGCCCCAGCATTTT. Protein product: CASSEEAGILGQPQHF.